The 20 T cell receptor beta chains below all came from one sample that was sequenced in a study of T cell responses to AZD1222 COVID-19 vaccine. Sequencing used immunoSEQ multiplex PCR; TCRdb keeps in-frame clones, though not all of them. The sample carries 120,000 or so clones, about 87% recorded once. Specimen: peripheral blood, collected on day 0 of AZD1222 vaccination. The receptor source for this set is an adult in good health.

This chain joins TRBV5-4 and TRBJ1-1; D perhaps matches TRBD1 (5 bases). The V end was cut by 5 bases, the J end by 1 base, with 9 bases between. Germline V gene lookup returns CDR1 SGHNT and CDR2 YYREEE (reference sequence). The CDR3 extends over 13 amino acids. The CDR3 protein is CASSNDRNTEAFF. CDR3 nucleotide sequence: TGTGCCAGCAGTAACGACAGGAACACTGAAGCTTTCTTT. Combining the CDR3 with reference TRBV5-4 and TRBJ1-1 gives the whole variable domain ETGVTQSPTHLIKTRGQQVTLRCSSQSGHNTVSWYQQALGQGPQFIFQYYREEENGRGNFPPRFSGLQFPNYSSELNVNALELDDSALYLCASSNDRNTEAFFGQGTRLTVV.

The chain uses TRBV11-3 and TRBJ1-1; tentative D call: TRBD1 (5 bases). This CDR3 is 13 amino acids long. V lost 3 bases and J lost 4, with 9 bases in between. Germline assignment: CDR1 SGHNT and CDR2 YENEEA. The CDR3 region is CASSFVGGTEAFF. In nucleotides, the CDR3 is TGTGCCAGCAGCTTCGTGGGGGGCACTGAAGCTTTCTTT.

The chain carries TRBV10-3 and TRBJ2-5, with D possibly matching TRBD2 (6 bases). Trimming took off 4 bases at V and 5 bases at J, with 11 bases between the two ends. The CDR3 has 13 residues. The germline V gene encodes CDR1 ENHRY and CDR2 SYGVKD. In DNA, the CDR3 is TGTGCCATCAGTGGACTAGGTGAGGAGACCCAGTACTTC. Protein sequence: CAISGLGEETQYF.

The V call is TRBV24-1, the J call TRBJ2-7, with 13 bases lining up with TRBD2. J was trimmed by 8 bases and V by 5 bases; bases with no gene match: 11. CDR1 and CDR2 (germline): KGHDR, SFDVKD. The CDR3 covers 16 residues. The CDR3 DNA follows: TGTGCCACCAGTGGCAAGGTGGGGACTAGCGGGATCAAGCAGTACTTC. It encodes CATSGKVGTSGIKQYF.

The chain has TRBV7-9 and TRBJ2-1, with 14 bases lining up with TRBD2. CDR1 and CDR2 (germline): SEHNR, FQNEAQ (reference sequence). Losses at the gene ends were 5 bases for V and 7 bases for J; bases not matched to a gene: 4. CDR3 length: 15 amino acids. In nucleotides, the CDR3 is TGTGCCAGCAGCCCGGGACTAGCGGGAGTGAATGAGCAGTTCTTC. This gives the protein CASSPGLAGVNEQFF. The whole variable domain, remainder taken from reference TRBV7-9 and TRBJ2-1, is DTGVSQNPRHKITKRGQNVTFRCDPISEHNRLYWYRQTLGQGPEFLTYFQNEAQLEKSRLLSDRFSAERPKGSFSTLEIQRTEQGDSAMYLCASSPGLAGVNEQFFGPGTRLTVL.

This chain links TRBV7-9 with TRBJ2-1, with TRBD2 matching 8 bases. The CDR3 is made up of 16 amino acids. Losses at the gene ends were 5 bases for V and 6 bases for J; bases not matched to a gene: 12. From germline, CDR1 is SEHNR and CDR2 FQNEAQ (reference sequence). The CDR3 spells CASSPRGVAGPNEQFF. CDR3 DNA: TGTGCCAGCAGCCCTCGGGGGGTAGCGGGGCCCAATGAGCAGTTCTTC.

In DNA form, the CDR3 reads TGTGCCAGCAGCTTGACAGATTACGAGCAGTACTTC. Translation: CASSLTDYEQYF. The chain joins TRBV5-6 to TRBJ2-7, with D unclear. This CDR3 has 12 amino acids. Germline-derived CDR1 and CDR2 are SGHDT and YYEEEE. Trimming shortened V by 1 base and J by 4 bases, and 6 bases separated the two germline ends.

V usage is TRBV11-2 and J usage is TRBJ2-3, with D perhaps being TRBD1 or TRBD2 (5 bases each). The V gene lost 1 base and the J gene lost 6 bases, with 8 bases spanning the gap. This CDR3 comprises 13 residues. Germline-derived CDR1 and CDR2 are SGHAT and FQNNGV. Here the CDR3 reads CASSLAGPDTQYF. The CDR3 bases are TGTGCCAGCAGCTTAGCGGGGCCGGATACGCAGTATTTT. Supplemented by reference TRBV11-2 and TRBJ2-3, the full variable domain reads EAGVAQSPRYKIIEKRQSVAFWCNPISGHATLYWYQQILGQGPKLLIQFQNNGVVDDSQLPKDRFSAERLKGVDSTLKIQPAKLEDSAVYLCASSLAGPDTQYFGPGTRLTVL.

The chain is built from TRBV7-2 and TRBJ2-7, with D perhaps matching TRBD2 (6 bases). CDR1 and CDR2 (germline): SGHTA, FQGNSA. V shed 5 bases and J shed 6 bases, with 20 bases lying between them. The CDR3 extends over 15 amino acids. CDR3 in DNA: TGTGCCAGCAGCCTCGGAGGGCGGAGACTGGGCGAGCAGTACTTC. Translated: CASSLGGRRLGEQYF.

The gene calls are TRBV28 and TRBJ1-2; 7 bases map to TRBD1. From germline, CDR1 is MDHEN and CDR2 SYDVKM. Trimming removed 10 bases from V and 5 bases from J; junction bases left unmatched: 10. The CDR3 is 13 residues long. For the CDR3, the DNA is TGTGCCATACGGGACAGCCAGACATATGGCTACACCTTC. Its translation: CAIRDSQTYGYTF.

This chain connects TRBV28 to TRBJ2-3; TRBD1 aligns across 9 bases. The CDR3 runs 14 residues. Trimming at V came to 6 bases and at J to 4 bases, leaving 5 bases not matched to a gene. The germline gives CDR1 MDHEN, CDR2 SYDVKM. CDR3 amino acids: CASRQTGGSDTQYF. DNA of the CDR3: TGTGCCAGCAGACAAACAGGGGGCTCAGATACGCAGTATTTT.

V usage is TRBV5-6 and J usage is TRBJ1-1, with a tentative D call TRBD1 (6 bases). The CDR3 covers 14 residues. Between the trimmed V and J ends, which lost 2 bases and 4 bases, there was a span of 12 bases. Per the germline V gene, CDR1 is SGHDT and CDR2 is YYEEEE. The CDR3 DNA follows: TGTGCCAGCAGCTTTTCCAGGGGCAGCACTGAAGCTTTCTTT. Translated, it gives CASSFSRGSTEAFF.

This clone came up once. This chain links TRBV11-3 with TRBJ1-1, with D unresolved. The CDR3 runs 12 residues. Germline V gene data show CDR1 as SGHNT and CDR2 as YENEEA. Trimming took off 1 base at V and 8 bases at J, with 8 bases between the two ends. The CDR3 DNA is TGTGCCAGCAGCTTAGTCGGAGGAGAAGCTTTCTTT. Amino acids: CASSLVGGEAFF.

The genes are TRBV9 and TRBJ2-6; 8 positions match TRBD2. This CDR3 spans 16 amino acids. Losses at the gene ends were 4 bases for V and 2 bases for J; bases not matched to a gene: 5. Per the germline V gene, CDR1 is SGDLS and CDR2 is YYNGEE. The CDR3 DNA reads TGTGCCAGCAGCCCCGGACTAGCACCTGGGGCCAACGTCCTGACTTTC. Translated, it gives CASSPGLAPGANVLTF.

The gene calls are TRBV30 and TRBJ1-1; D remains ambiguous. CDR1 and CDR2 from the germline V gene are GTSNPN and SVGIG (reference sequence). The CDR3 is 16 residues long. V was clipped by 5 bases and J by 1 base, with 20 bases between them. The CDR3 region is CAWARVGPSGNTEAFF. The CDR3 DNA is TGTGCCTGGGCCCGGGTTGGGCCGAGTGGGAACACTGAAGCTTTCTTT.

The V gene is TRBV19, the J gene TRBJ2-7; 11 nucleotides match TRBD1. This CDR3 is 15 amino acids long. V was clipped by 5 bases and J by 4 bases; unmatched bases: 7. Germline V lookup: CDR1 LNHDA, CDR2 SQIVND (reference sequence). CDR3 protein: CASSLGQGAHYEQYF. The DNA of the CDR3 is TGTGCCAGTAGTTTAGGACAGGGGGCGCATTACGAGCAGTACTTC.

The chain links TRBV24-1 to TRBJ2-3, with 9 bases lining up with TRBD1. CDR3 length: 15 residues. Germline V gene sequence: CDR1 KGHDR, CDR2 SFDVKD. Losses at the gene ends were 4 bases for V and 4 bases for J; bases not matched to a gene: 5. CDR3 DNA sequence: TGTGCCACCAGTGACCCGGGACAGGGCCCAGATACGCAGTATTTT. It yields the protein CATSDPGQGPDTQYF.

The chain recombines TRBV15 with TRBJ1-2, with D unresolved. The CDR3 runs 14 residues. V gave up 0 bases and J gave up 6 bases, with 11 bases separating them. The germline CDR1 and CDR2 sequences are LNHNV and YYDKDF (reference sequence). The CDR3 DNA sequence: TGTGCCACCAGCAGAGATCTCGGTGGAGATGGCTACACCTTC. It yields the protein CATSRDLGGDGYTF.

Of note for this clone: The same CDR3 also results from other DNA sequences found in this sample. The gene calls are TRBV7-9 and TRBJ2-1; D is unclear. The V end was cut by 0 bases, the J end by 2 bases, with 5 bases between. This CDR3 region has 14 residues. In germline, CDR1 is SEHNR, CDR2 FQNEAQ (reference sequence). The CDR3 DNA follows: TGTGCCAGCAGCTTAGCGGGTACCTACAATGAGCAGTTCTTC. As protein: CASSLAGTYNEQFF.

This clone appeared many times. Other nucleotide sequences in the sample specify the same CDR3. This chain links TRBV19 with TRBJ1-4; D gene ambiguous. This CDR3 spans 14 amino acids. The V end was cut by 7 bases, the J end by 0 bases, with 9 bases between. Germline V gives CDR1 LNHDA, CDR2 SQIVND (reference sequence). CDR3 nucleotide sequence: TGTGCCAGTACCAATAGCCCAACTAATGAAAAACTGTTTTTT. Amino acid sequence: CASTNSPTNEKLFF. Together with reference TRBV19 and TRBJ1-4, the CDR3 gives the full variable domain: DGGITQSPKYLFRKEGQNVTLSCEQNLNHDAMYWYRQDPGQGLRLIYYSQIVNDFQKGDIAEGYSVSREKKESFPLTVTSAQKNPTAFYLCASTNSPTNEKLFFGSGTQLSVL.